This TCR beta chain was captured in a study of beta chain features in type 1 diabetes. Study results and limitations: It was among patients, rather than healthy donors, that naive, central memory and Treg TCRB repertoires appeared more similar. Moderate yet significant TCRB CDR3 shortening was seen in Type 1 diabetes patients in all four CD4+ subsets. VDJ junctions sequenced from type 1 diabetes patients showed fewer insertions and more deletions.

Expressed TCRB transcripts were sequenced after all isolated RNA was converted to cDNA. The method was immunoSEQ multiplex PCR; TCRdb's version includes in-frame clones alone and lacks a portion of them. Counted here are around 690,000 clones, around 11% occurring once; the ten biggest clones make up over 0.1%. The CDR3 length is 12 residues. In germline, CDR1 is MDHEN, CDR2 SYDVKM. The V end was cut by 6 bases, the J end by 1 base, with 7 bases between. Averaging about 100 mL, one heparinised blood draw was given by each donor. By way of CD45RO/CCR7/CD25/CD127/CD95/CD27, the CD4+ regulatory, stem cell-like memory, central memory and naive cells were sorted. This clone was seen a few times. The antigen remains undetermined.

The rearrangement links TRBV28 to TRBJ2-7, with no clear D. The sequencing input was naive CD4+ T cells from blood. The clonotype was recovered from a man younger than 40 with type 1 diabetes. For the CDR3, the DNA is TGTGCCAGCAGCTCTTATTCCTACGAGCAGTACTTC. This translates into CASSSYSYEQYF.